Each of the 8 T cell receptor beta chains below was sequenced from the same sample in a study of tumor-infiltrating lymphocytes in primary liver carcinoma. Reverse transcription of roughly 0.45 ug total RNA with a constant-region primer produced TCR beta cDNA. Slightly modified ARM-PCR, run as three nested multiplex PCR rounds, produced the TCR beta libraries. Investigators reported that the first two PCR rounds, at approximately 11 cycles each, used TRBV1-TRBV30 forward primers with a C-beta reverse primer. TCRdb ran MiXCR on the multiplex PCR reads and lists one entry per CDR3 protein. This sample carries approximately 330,000 distinct CDR3 sequences, 65% of them seen once, and the ten largest clones take approximately 5.9%. The study extracted blood RNA from unsorted whole blood and also extracted germline DNA. Sample: peripheral blood. The receptors were sampled from a man aged 35-49 years with primary liver carcinoma and hepatitis B virus infection.

Turning to this clonotype: This sequence may be a read error, since a much larger clone differs from it by one base. The chain links TRBV12-3 or TRBV12-4 to TRBJ1-1, with 8 bases lining up with TRBD1. The CDR3 is 14 residues long. The junction had 13 bases not matched to a gene; V was cut back by 5 bases and J by 11 bases. The CDR3 loop reads CASSPGDRNGSAFF. CDR3 bases: TGTGCCAGCAGTCCAGGGGACAGGAACGGCAGTGCTTTCTTT.

In regard to this clonotype: This sequence may be a read error, since a much larger clone differs from it by one base. The genes are TRBV6-2 or TRBV6-3 and TRBJ2-7; a possible D gene is TRBD1 (6 bases). Trimming cost V 10 bases and J 3 bases, with 13 bases left between them. The germline CDR1 and CDR2 sequences are MNHEY and SVGEGT. This CDR3 has 12 residues. CDR3 loop: CATTDRNYEQYF. The CDR3 DNA reads TGTGCCACCACGGACAGAAACTACGAGCAGTACTTC.

This chain joins TRBV11-2 and TRBJ2-5, with D possibly being TRBD1 or TRBD2 (5 bases each). V was clipped by 10 bases and J by 3 bases, with 21 bases between them. There are 15 residues in the CDR3. The germline gives CDR1 SGHAT, CDR2 FQNNGV. CDR3 sequence (DNA): TGTGCCAACAGGTGGCCTGGACTGAGAGAAGAGACCCAGTACTTC. It specifies CANRWPGLREETQYF.

Points on this clonotype: Sequence at one end of the junction differs from germline and may be a read error. The J gene is TRBJ2-7, the V gene TRBV6-6; possible D gene TRBD2, 6 bases. CDR1 is MNHNY and CDR2 is SVGAGI in the germline V gene (reference sequence). CDR3 size: 14 residues. The CDR3 region is CASREGPGGYEQCF. The CDR3 DNA is TGCGCCAGTAGAGAGGGCCCCGGGGGATACGAGCAGTGCTTC.

This clonotype was seen many times. The chain employs TRBV11-2 and TRBJ1-1; D is perhaps TRBD1 (5 bases). The CDR3 has 15 residues. V lost 2 bases and J 1 base, leaving 11 bases between the germline ends. Per the germline V gene, CDR1 is SGHAT and CDR2 is FQNNGV. Written as DNA, the CDR3 is TGTGCCAGCAGCTTAAGGCCACAGGCGAACACTGAAGCTTTCTTT. Translation: CASSLRPQANTEAFF.

This clonotype appeared a few times. This may be a read error: a much more frequent sequence differs by one nucleotide. The V and J genes are TRBV6-5 and TRBJ2-3; D might be TRBD2 (6 bases). Germline CDR1 and CDR2: MNHEY and SVGAGI. CDR3 length equals 11 residues. CDR3: CASSSGLTRYF. The CDR3 DNA is TGTGCCAGCAGCTCGGGACTTACGCGGTATTTT.

On this clonotype itself: The germline gene is not matched at one end of the junction; a read error may be the cause. V usage is TRBV11-2 and J usage is TRBJ2-1; a weak D match, TRBD2 (6 bases). In germline, CDR1 is SGHAT, CDR2 FQNNGV. The CDR3 length is 14 residues. DNA of the CDR3: TGTGCCAGCAGCATTAGCGGCTCCTACAGTGAGCAGTTTTTC. Translated: CASSISGSYSEQFF.

Concerning this clonotype: Since a much larger clone is just one base distant, this may be a read error. J is TRBJ2-1 and V is TRBV4-1, with D perhaps being TRBD1 or TRBD2 (5 bases each). The CDR3 consists of 16 residues. Germline values: CDR1 MGHRA, CDR2 YSYEKL. CDR3 sequence reads: CACSQKTGTLYNEQFF. Here the CDR3 DNA reads TGCGCCTGCAGCCAAAAAACCGGGACCCTCTACAATGAGCAGTTCTTC.